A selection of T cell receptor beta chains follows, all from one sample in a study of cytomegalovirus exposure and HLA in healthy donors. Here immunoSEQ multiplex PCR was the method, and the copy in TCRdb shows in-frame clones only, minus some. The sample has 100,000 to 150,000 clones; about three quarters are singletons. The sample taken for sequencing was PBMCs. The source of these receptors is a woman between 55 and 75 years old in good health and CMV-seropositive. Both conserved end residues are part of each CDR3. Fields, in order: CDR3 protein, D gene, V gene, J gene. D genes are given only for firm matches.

CDR3aa: CASSGQVGAGYEQYF
d_gene: NA
v_gene: TRBV6-1
j_gene: TRBJ2-7

CDR3aa: CASSDGQGTDTQYF
d_gene: TRBD1
v_gene: TRBV6-1
j_gene: TRBJ2-3

CDR3aa: CASSLGVGREGLEQYF
d_gene: TRBD2
v_gene: TRBV7-9
j_gene: TRBJ2-7

CDR3aa: CASSPGGVYEQYF
d_gene: NA
v_gene: TRBV10-1
j_gene: TRBJ2-7

CDR3aa: CAISDLQGPYEQYF
d_gene: NA
v_gene: TRBV10-3
j_gene: NA

CDR3aa: CASSAGQPNQPQHF
d_gene: NA
v_gene: TRBV9
j_gene: TRBJ1-5

CDR3aa: CASSSGGSYEQYF
d_gene: TRBD2
v_gene: TRBV6-6
j_gene: NA

CDR3aa: CASSYRDSSYEQYF
d_gene: TRBD1
v_gene: TRBV6-5
j_gene: NA

CDR3aa: CASSPAEQNTEAFF
d_gene: NA
v_gene: TRBV18
j_gene: TRBJ1-1

CDR3aa: CASSLTPGQRNTEAFF
d_gene: TRBD1
v_gene: TRBV5-1
j_gene: TRBJ1-1

CDR3aa: CASSHLVSNQPQHF
d_gene: NA
v_gene: TRBV4-1
j_gene: TRBJ1-5

CDR3aa: CASTLSGGALWEQFF
d_gene: TRBD2
v_gene: TRBV19
j_gene: TRBJ2-1

CDR3aa: CASRALTGGQETQYF
d_gene: NA
v_gene: TRBV5-1
j_gene: TRBJ2-5

CDR3aa: CSSSLDSDYQPQHF
d_gene: NA
v_gene: TRBV7-9
j_gene: TRBJ1-5

CDR3aa: CASRTGQGISPLHF
d_gene: TRBD1
v_gene: TRBV10-2
j_gene: TRBJ1-6

CDR3aa: CASRPGTGSGQPQHF
d_gene: TRBD1
v_gene: TRBV6-1
j_gene: TRBJ1-5

CDR3aa: CASSPGTGVSGANVLTF
d_gene: TRBD1
v_gene: TRBV18
j_gene: TRBJ2-6

CDR3aa: CASSVQEGSYNEQFF
d_gene: NA
v_gene: TRBV9
j_gene: TRBJ2-1

CDR3aa: CASSELRGQEAFF
d_gene: NA
v_gene: TRBV6-5
j_gene: TRBJ1-1

CDR3aa: CASSLTLGAGELFF
d_gene: NA
v_gene: TRBV5-6
j_gene: TRBJ2-2

CDR3aa: CSSSLGTVNLDTQYF
d_gene: TRBD1
v_gene: TRBV7-9
j_gene: TRBJ2-3

CDR3aa: CAISALAGGETQYF
d_gene: TRBD2
v_gene: TRBV10-3
j_gene: TRBJ2-5

CDR3aa: CASSGTGVPYEQYF
d_gene: TRBD1
v_gene: TRBV10-1
j_gene: TRBJ2-7

CDR3aa: CASSVEGWGDRGAFF
d_gene: NA
v_gene: TRBV9
j_gene: TRBJ1-1

CDR3aa: CASRKIVAEAFF
d_gene: NA
v_gene: TRBV7-2
j_gene: TRBJ1-1